Presented here are 26 T cell receptor beta chains from one specimen sequenced in a study of blood T cell repertoires in COVID-19. Libraries were prepared by immunoSEQ multiplex PCR; TCRdb keeps only in-frame clonotypes and omits some of them. Of 65,000 to 90,000 clones listed, approximately 77% are singletons. Sequences were obtained from peripheral blood. The receptor set was obtained from a man between 65 and 79 years old with COVID-19, enrolled during active disease.

This chain connects TRBV4-3 to TRBJ2-2, with 9 bases fitting TRBD1. Germline V CDR1 and CDR2: LGHNA, YSLEER. V gave up 3 bases and J gave up 2 bases; unmatched junction bases: 13. CDR3 length: 19 amino acids. CDR3 DNA: TGCGCCAGCAGCCATCCGGGACAGGGTGTGGGCCAAAACACCGGGGAGCTGTTTTTT. Translating gives CASSHPGQGVGQNTGELFF.

There are a few counts of this clone. The V and J genes are TRBV30 and TRBJ1-2; D call uncertain. This CDR3 is 12 amino acids long. Germline V gives CDR1 GTSNPN, CDR2 SVGIG (reference sequence). V lost 2 bases to trimming and J lost 8 bases, with 12 bases between them. In nucleotides, the CDR3 is TGTGCCTGGAGTCGAAACAGACGGGGCTACACCTTC. This gives the protein CAWSRNRRGYTF. The variable domain in full, completed from reference TRBV30 and TRBJ1-2, reads SQTIHQWPATLVQPVGSPLSLECTVEGTSNPNLYWYRQAAGRGLQLLFYSVGIGQISSEVPQNLSASRPQDRQFILSSKKLLLSDSGFYLCAWSRNRRGYTFGSGTRLTVV.

The chain has TRBV5-1 and TRBJ1-4, with 12 positions matching TRBD1. The germline gives CDR1 SGHRS, CDR2 YFSETQ. V gave up 0 bases and J gave up 12 bases; unmatched junction bases: 0. The CDR3 runs to 13 residues. The CDR3 is CASSLGDRGQLFF. CDR3 DNA sequence: TGCGCCAGCAGCTTGGGGGACAGGGGGCAACTGTTTTTT.

This clone was observed a few times. This chain joins TRBV28 and TRBJ2-7; 9 positions match TRBD1. Per the germline V gene, CDR1 is MDHEN and CDR2 is SYDVKM. The CDR3 has 14 residues. Trimming at V came to 8 bases and at J to 0 bases, leaving 5 bases not matched to a gene. The CDR3 DNA is TGTGCCAGCGGGGGACAGGGAGCCTCCTACGAGCAGTACTTC. Its protein is CASGGQGASYEQYF.

The chain recombines TRBV30 with TRBJ1-6; 7 bases are shared with TRBD1. Germline CDR1 GTSNPN, CDR2 SVGIG (reference sequence). This CDR3 contains 13 residues. With V trimmed by 3 bases and J by 9 bases, 5 bases remained unmatched. In DNA form, the CDR3 reads TGTGCCTGGAGGGGACAGTCGGGTTCACCCCTCCACTTT. As protein: CAWRGQSGSPLHF. Looking up the rest from reference TRBV30 and TRBJ1-6 gives the full variable domain: SQTIHQWPATLVQPVGSPLSLECTVEGTSNPNLYWYRQAAGRGLQLLFYSVGIGQISSEVPQNLSASRPQDRQFILSSKKLLLSDSGFYLCAWRGQSGSPLHFGNGTRLTVT.

This clone turned up a few times. This chain connects TRBV29-1 to TRBJ1-1; no firm D call. The germline V gene encodes CDR1 SQVTM and CDR2 ANQGSEA. Trimming stripped 4 bases from V and 0 bases from J, with 9 bases between. The CDR3 runs 13 residues. The CDR3 reads CSVVQELNTEAFF. The CDR3 bases are TGCAGCGTTGTCCAAGAGCTGAACACTGAAGCTTTCTTT.

This rearrangement joins TRBV30 to TRBJ2-1; TRBD2 matches 7 bases. This CDR3 has 14 amino acids. J was trimmed by 1 base and V by 5 bases; bases with no gene match: 5. CDR1 and CDR2 from the germline V gene are GTSNPN and SVGIG (reference sequence). CDR3 DNA sequence: TGTGCCTGGGGAACTAGCGTGTCCTACAATGAGCAGTTCTTC. Translated, it gives CAWGTSVSYNEQFF.

The chain combines TRBV11-2 with TRBJ1-6; 9 bases map to TRBD1. V shed 5 bases, J shed 3 bases, and the junction held 5 bases outside the gene matches. Germline CDR1 is SGHAT and CDR2 is FQNNGV. The CDR3 totals 16 residues. CDR3 DNA sequence: TGTGCCAGCAGCGTGGACAGGGGATACTATAATTCACCCCTCCACTTT. Protein: CASSVDRGYYNSPLHF.

The rearrangement joins TRBV6-5 to TRBJ2-5; 7 bases agree with TRBD1. The CDR3 is 14 amino acids. The V gene's germline CDR1 is MNHEY and CDR2 SVGAGI. The ends lost 8 bases at V and 2 bases at J; junction bases unmatched: 8. The CDR3: CASHPTGIQETQYF. Here the CDR3 DNA reads TGTGCCAGCCACCCGACAGGGATACAAGAGACCCAGTACTTC.

The CDR3 bases are TGTGCCAGCTCTTTAGCGGGATTAGGTAATGAGCAGTTCTTC. This sequence encodes CASSLAGLGNEQFF. The chain combines TRBV28 with TRBJ2-1, with 8 bases fitting TRBD2. The V segment lost 8 bases and the J segment 7 bases; nucleotides outside the gene matches: 10. CDR3 length equals 14 residues. Germline-derived CDR1 and CDR2 are MDHEN and SYDVKM. Together with reference TRBV28 and TRBJ2-1, the CDR3 gives the full variable domain: DVKVTQSSRYLVKRTGEKVFLECVQDMDHENMFWYRQDPGLGLRLIYFSYDVKMKEKGDIPEGYSVSREKKERFSLILESASTNQTSMYLCASSLAGLGNEQFFGPGTRLTVL.

The V call is TRBV29-1, the J call TRBJ1-3; 9 nucleotides align to TRBD1. The V segment lost 6 bases and the J segment 1 base; nucleotides outside the gene matches: 1. This CDR3 is built from 13 residues. Germline V CDR1 and CDR2: SQVTM, ANQGSEA. CDR3 amino acids: CSVGTGSGNTIYF. The CDR3 coding sequence is TGCAGCGTGGGGACAGGGTCTGGAAACACCATATATTTT.

Only a few counts were recorded for this clone. The chain has TRBV10-2 and TRBJ2-1; 11 nucleotides align to TRBD2. V lost 9 bases, J lost 4 bases, and 5 bases stayed unmatched. The CDR3 extends over 14 amino acids. The germline CDR1 and CDR2 sequences are WSHSY and SAAADI. CDR3 amino acids: CASLAGGGYNEQFF. Here the CDR3 DNA reads TGCGCCAGTTTAGCGGGAGGGGGATACAATGAGCAGTTCTTC.

This sequence joins TRBV11-2 and TRBJ2-7, with a possible D match to TRBD1 (5 bases). Germline loops: CDR1 SGHAT, CDR2 FQNNGV. V lost 3 bases and J lost 0, with 9 bases in between. CDR3 length equals 14 residues. Written as DNA, the CDR3 is TGTGCCAGCAGCTTCACCGACAGCTCCTACGAGCAGTACTTC. Its translation: CASSFTDSSYEQYF.

The J gene is TRBJ2-3, the V gene TRBV7-6; the D gene is possibly TRBD2 (7 bases). The CDR3 loop spans 16 amino acids. The V end was cut by 5 bases, the J end by 6 bases, with 21 bases between. Germline V gene sequence: CDR1 SGHVS, CDR2 FNYEAQ. The CDR3 nucleotides read TGTGCCAGCAGCCCAGGGGCGGGAGTAACCTTTGATACGCAGTATTTT. Translated: CASSPGAGVTFDTQYF. Filled out from reference TRBV7-6 and TRBJ2-3, the complete variable domain reads GAGVSQSPRYKVTKRGQDVALRCDPISGHVSLYWYRQALGQGPEFLTYFNYEAQQDKSGLPNDRFSAERPEGSISTLTIQRTEQRDSAMYRCASSPGAGVTFDTQYFGPGTRLTVL.

The rearrangement joins TRBV27 to TRBJ1-6; D unresolved. The CDR3 totals 12 residues. Germline loops: CDR1 MNHEY, CDR2 SMNVEV (reference sequence). Trimming cost V 3 bases and J 10 bases, with 7 bases left between them. The CDR3 spells CASSFSGSPLHF. CDR3 coding DNA: TGTGCCAGCAGTTTCTCGGGATCACCCCTCCACTTT.

The V and J genes are TRBV5-5 and TRBJ2-5, with a possible D match to TRBD2 (5 bases). Germline values: CDR1 SGHKS, CDR2 YYEKEE (reference sequence). The V and J ends lost 0 bases and 3 bases respectively, with 9 bases between them. The CDR3 extends over 14 amino acids. CDR3 in amino acids: CASSLVGSEETQYF. CDR3 in DNA: TGTGCCAGCAGCTTGGTTGGGAGCGAAGAGACCCAGTACTTC.

The V call is TRBV7-9, the J call TRBJ1-1; a possible D gene is TRBD1 (5 bases). The germline CDR1 and CDR2 sequences are SEHNR and FQNEAQ (reference sequence). The CDR3 has 13 residues. The V and J ends lost 5 bases and 6 bases respectively, with 13 bases between them. The CDR3, as DNA: TGTGCCAGCAGCCGTATGTCGGGGGCTGAAGCTTTCTTT. This encodes CASSRMSGAEAFF.

This chain joins TRBV6-2 or TRBV6-3 and TRBJ1-1; 8 positions match TRBD1. With V trimmed by 2 bases and J by 5 bases, 13 bases remained unmatched. In germline, CDR1 is MNHEY, CDR2 SVGEGT. The CDR3 extends over 17 amino acids. CDR3 sequence reads: CASSYRSRDRSVTEAFF. Here the CDR3 DNA reads TGTGCCAGCAGTTACCGGTCTCGGGACAGGTCCGTTACTGAAGCTTTCTTT.

The genes are TRBV24-1 and TRBJ2-2; 12 bases line up with TRBD2. The germline V gene has CDR1 KGHDR and CDR2 SFDVKD. The CDR3 is 15 residues long. V lost 12 bases to trimming and J lost 6 bases; unmatched junction nucleotides: 10. This CDR3 reads CAAVRRLAGAGELFF. As DNA, the CDR3 is TGTGCCGCGGTCCGAAGACTAGCGGGAGCCGGGGAGCTGTTTTTT.

This chain connects TRBV5-1 to TRBJ2-2; TRBD2 agrees at 10 bases. Germline values: CDR1 SGHRS, CDR2 YFSETQ. The CDR3 totals 17 residues. The trim removed 2 bases at V and 5 bases at J, leaving 9 bases unmatched. CDR3 sequence reads: CASSFLPSGSGTGELFF. DNA for the CDR3: TGCGCCAGCAGCTTTCTTCCTAGCGGGAGCGGTACCGGGGAGCTGTTTTTT.

The chain carries TRBV6-5 and TRBJ1-1, with 7 bases identical to TRBD1. Losses at the gene ends were 6 bases for V and 5 bases for J; bases not matched to a gene: 9. Germline V lookup: CDR1 MNHEY, CDR2 SVGAGI. The CDR3 extends over 14 amino acids. The CDR3 nucleotides read TGTGCCAGCAGAACAGGGGTAAGATGGACTGAAGCTTTCTTT. Amino acids: CASRTGVRWTEAFF.

V gene TRBV11-3 combines with J gene TRBJ2-1, with 11 bases identical to TRBD2. J was trimmed by 4 bases and V by 3 bases; bases with no gene match: 5. CDR3 size: 16 residues. Germline V gives CDR1 SGHNT, CDR2 YENEEA. DNA of the CDR3: TGTGCCAGCAGCTTTTCCGGGACTAGCGGATACAATGAGCAGTTCTTC. It is translated as CASSFSGTSGYNEQFF.

The V gene is TRBV19, the J gene TRBJ1-6; 10 bases align to TRBD1. The germline V gene has CDR1 LNHDA and CDR2 SQIVND (reference sequence). V dropped 7 bases and J dropped 7; count of bases not matched to a gene: 4. The length of the CDR3 is 14 residues. This CDR3 reads CASNGQGGNSPLHF. The DNA of the CDR3 is TGTGCCAGTAATGGACAGGGGGGCAATTCACCCCTCCACTTT.

V is TRBV7-8 and J is TRBJ2-2; 12 nucleotides align to TRBD2. Trimming cost V 1 base and J 4 bases; bases outside gene matches: 4. The CDR3 has 17 residues. From germline, CDR1 is SGHVS and CDR2 FQNEAQ. CDR3 sequence reads: CASSLGLAGVGTGELFF. As DNA, the CDR3 is TGTGCCAGCAGCTTAGGACTAGCGGGAGTCGGCACCGGGGAGCTGTTTTTT. The variable domain in full, with the rest retrieved from reference TRBV7-8 and TRBJ2-2, is GAGVSQSPRYKVAKRGQDVALRCDPISGHVSLFWYQQALGQGPEFLTYFQNEAQLDKSGLPSDRFFAERPEGSVSTLKIQRTQQEDSAVYLCASSLGLAGVGTGELFFGEGSRLTVL.

In this sample, this clone turned up a few times. J is TRBJ2-7 and V is TRBV18, with 8 bases lining up with TRBD1. The CDR3 runs to 14 residues. V trimming: 5 bases; J trimming: 2 bases; junction bases outside the gene matches: 5. Per the germline V gene, CDR1 is KGHSH and CDR2 is LQKENI. The CDR3 nucleotides read TGTGCCAGCTCATCAGAACAGGGGGCCTACGAGCAGTACTTC. It codes for CASSSEQGAYEQYF.

This sequence joins TRBV11-1 and TRBJ2-1, with D perhaps matching TRBD2 (5 bases). V gave up 5 bases and J gave up 0 bases, with 11 bases separating them. The V gene's germline CDR1 is SGHAT and CDR2 FQDESV (reference sequence). The CDR3 is 15 residues long. As DNA, the CDR3 is TGTGCCAGCAGCCCCCGGGGAAGCTCCTACAATGAGCAGTTCTTC. Its translation: CASSPRGSSYNEQFF.